This TCR beta chain comes out of a study of long-term antiretroviral therapy in people with HIV. Overall study findings and caveats: Once patients were on ART, diversity went higher but still fell short of transplant donor controls. Pre-ART clonal expansions dominated every time point's repertoire.

As concerns this clone: Its antigen is unknown.

At the survey level, the v3.0 immunoSEQ assay was run. Sequencing was performed with immunoSEQ multiplex PCR; in TCRdb, only in-frame clones are kept and a portion is missing. The table records about 40,000 clones, more than 80% of them present only once. Looked up from germline, CDR1 is MNHEY and CDR2 is SMNVEV (reference sequence). With 6 bases clipped from V and 0 bases from J, the junction kept 2 bases outside the gene matches. The length of the CDR3 is 14 residues. The sample here was unsorted PBMCs, taken 3.1 years after starting antiretroviral therapy. The origin of this receptor is a woman aged 45-65 years with HIV. The V and J genes are TRBV27 and TRBJ1-5; 7 bases are a match to TRBD1. The CDR3 spells CASRRDSSNQPQHF. The DNA of the CDR3 is TGTGCCAGCAGACGGGACAGTAGCAATCAGCCCCAGCATTTT.